This T cell receptor beta chain was retrieved from a study of CD4 T cells in lung cancer (dated 2019 in TCRdb). A note on the overall study: To find responses to candidate mutation-encoded neoepitopes, the study screened blood T cells from NSCLC patients and isolated neoantigen-specific CD4+ T-cell clones and TCRs. Lung adenocarcinoma or squamous cell carcinoma was present in the resected patients, who were aged 60 to 69 at blood donation and were mostly former smokers. Treatments the patients had received before donating blood included platinum chemotherapy, and some of the patients were given nivolumab or pembrolizumab. Deep sequencing of TCRB was used to follow the frequency of neoantigen-specific clonotypes in tumor resections, non-adjacent lung and cultured T-cell products. Here is what the overall study found, with its caveats: Some blood-derived responses might reflect in vitro priming of naive T cells or cross-reactivity rather than memory responses to the cancer. Because the IFNgamma-sorted cells included nonspecific IFNgamma producers of unknown purity, the expanded lines ranged from monoclonal to oligoclonal.

The library was obtained by the immunoSEQ multiplex PCR assay. Qiagen DNeasy or QIAamp micro DNA kits were used to isolate DNA, and the Adaptive Biotechnology human TCRB sequencing kit was used to sequence TCRB. TCRB libraries were sequenced on an Illumina MiSeq. The original pipeline was this. The kit provider's software was used to analyze TCRB sequence data, and Fisher's exact test was used to test clonotype templates for tumor enrichment. The immuneACCESS repertoire file appears here via TCRdb, limited to in-frame rearrangements. These files lack a portion of the clones; in checked studies, under half of the deficit traces to unresolved V genes, and the cause of the others is not known. V and J calls and clone size are copied from that table; D and trimming were computed from the DNA. The sample contains around 330 clones, approximately 88% of them found a single time. The ten most abundant clones make up about 88% of the sample.

Comments on this clone: Its binding antigen is unknown. Base-call qualities are not available, and no considerably larger clone is one nucleotide away.

PBMCs were stimulated with mutant 27-mer peptides plus IL21, IL7, IL15 and IL2 for approximately 14 days, then restimulated with peptide-pulsed autologous B cells. Live IFNgamma-secreting T cells were sorted by cytokine capture on a FACS Aria2 after restimulation with peptide-pulsed B cells. Sorted cells were expanded at limiting dilution, 3 or 10 cells per well, with irradiated allogeneic PBMCs, phytohemagglutinin and IL2 for about 13 to 22 days. Either peripheral blood samples or leukapheresis products were collected from the patients. Antigen specificity of expanded lines was screened by IFNgamma ELISA against autologous B cells pulsed with mutant peptides. Sequences were obtained from a CD4+ T cell line or clone grown in culture. The clonotype originates from a woman aged 55-75 years with non-small cell lung cancer. Some clones in this sample may be carry-over from other donors' samples.

The nucleotides read TGTGCCAGCAGCTTGGGGCAGAACACCGGGGAGCTGTTTTTT. It is translated as CASSLGQNTGELFF. The V and J genes are TRBV5-8 and TRBJ2-2; the D segment cannot be called with confidence. CDR1 and CDR2 are read off the germline V gene as SGHTS and YDEGEE. The CDR3 goes from the cysteine to the phenylalanine over 14 residues. The CDR3 DNA has 42 bases and is translated from base 1. V is clipped by 0 bases and J by 1 base, and the sequence between their germline boundaries is 4 bases long.